Included here is one T cell receptor (beta chain) sequence, with context. Its antigen is as yet unknown. These data belong to a study of graft-versus-host responses after intestinal transplantation. Broader study findings: Declines in HvG clones occurring early post-transplant were associated with peak circulating GvH clone levels. Where graft-donor T cell macrochimerism was present, patients had high graft-versus-host to host-versus-graft clonal ratios in allografts.

With V trimmed by 4 bases and J by 5 bases, 2 bases remained unmatched. CDR1 is SGHRS and CDR2 is YFSETQ in the germline V gene. This CDR3 region has 14 residues. Repertoires were generated with immunoSEQ multiplex PCR, while TCRdb's copy carries only in-frame clones and drops some. The sample has 75,000 to 100,000 clones; about 82% are singletons. The receptor comes from a human patient who received an intestinal transplant, so some T cells may come from the graft donor. This chain uses TRBV5-1 with TRBJ2-1, with 11 bases aligning to TRBD2. Sequenced here: PBMCs, sampled 255 days after intestinal transplant. CDR3 nucleotide sequence: TGCGCCAGCAGCGGGACTAGCGGACACAATGAGCAGTTCTTC. Amino acid sequence: CASSGTSGHNEQFF.